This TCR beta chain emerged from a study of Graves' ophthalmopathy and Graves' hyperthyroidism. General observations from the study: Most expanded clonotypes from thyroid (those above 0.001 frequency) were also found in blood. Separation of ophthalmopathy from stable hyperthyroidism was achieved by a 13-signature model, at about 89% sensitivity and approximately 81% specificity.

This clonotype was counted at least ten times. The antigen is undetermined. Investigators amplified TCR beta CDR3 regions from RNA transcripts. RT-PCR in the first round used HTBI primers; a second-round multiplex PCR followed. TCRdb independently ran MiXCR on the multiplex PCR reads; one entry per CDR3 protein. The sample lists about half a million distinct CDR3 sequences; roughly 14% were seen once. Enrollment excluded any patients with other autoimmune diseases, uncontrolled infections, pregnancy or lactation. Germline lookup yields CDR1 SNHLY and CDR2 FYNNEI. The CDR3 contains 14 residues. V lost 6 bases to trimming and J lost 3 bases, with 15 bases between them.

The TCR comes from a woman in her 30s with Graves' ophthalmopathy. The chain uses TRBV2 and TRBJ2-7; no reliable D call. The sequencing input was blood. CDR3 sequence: CASRANPEYYEQYF. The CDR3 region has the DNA TGTGCCAGCAGAGCTAACCCAGAGTACTACGAGCAGTACTTC.